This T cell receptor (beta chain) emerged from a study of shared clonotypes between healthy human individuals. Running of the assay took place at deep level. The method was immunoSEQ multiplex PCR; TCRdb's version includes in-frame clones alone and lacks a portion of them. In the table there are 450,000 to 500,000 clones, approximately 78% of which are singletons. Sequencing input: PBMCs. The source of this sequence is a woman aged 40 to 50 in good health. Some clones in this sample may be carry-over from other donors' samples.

The CDR3 sequence: CASSQAYYSGANVLTF. In DNA, the CDR3 is TGTGCCAGCAGCCAAGCCTATTACTCTGGGGCCAACGTCCTGACTTTC. The chain joins TRBV14 to TRBJ2-6, with D hard to call. From germline, CDR1 is SGHDN and CDR2 FVKESK. This CDR3 has 16 amino acids. Deletions cut 1 base from V and 0 bases from J, with 7 bases between.